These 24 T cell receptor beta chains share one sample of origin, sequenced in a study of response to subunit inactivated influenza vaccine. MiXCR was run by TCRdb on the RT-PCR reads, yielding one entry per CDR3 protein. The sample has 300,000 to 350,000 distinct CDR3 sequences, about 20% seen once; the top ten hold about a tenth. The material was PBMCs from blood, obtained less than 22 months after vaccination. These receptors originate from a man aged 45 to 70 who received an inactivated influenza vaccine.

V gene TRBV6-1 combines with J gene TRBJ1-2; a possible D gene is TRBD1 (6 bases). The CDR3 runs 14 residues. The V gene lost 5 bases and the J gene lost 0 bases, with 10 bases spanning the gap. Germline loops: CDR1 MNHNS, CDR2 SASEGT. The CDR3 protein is CASSRRTANYGYTF. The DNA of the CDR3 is TGTGCCAGCAGTAGAAGGACAGCTAACTATGGCTACACCTTC.

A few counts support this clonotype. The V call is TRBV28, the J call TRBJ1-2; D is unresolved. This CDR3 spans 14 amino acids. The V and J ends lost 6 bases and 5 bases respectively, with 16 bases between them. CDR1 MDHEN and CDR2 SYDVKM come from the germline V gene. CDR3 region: CASRDGSTQYGYTF. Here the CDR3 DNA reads TGTGCCAGCAGGGATGGATCGACACAATATGGCTACACCTTC.

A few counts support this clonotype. In DNA form, the CDR3 reads TGCAGTGCTAGGGGACCCAATCCGGCCGGGGAGCTGTTTTTT. Its protein product is CSARGPNPAGELFF. The genes are TRBV20-1 and TRBJ2-2; D may correspond to TRBD1 or TRBD2 (5 bases each). The CDR3 is 14 amino acids. CDR1 is DFQATT, CDR2 SNEGSKA, per germline (reference sequence). V was cut by 3 bases and J by 6 bases, with 14 bases left in between.

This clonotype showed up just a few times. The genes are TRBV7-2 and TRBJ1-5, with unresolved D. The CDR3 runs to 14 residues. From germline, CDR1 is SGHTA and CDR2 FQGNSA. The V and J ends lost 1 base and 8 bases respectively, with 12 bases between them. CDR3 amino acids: CASSLDGLEKPQHF. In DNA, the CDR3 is TGTGCCAGCAGCTTAGACGGGTTGGAGAAGCCCCAGCATTTT.

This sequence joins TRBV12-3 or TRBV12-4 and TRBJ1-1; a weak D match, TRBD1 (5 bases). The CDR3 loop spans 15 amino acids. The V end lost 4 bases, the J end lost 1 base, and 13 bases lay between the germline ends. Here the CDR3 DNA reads TGTGCCAGCAGTTGCTCGGGACGGACGAACACTGAAGCTTTCTTT. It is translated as CASSCSGRTNTEAFF.

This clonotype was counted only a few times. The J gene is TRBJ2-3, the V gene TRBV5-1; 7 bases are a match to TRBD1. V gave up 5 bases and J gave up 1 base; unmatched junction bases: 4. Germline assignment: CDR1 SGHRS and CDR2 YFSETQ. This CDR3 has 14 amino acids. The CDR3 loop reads CASRTGQGTDTQYF. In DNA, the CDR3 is TGCGCCAGCAGGACCGGACAGGGCACAGATACGCAGTATTTT.

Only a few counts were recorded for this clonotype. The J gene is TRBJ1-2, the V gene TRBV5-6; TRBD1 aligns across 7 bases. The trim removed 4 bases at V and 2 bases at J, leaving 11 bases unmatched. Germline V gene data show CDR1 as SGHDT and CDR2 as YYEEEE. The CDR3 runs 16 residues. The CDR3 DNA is TGTGCCAGCAGCACCCGGACAGGCCTGCAGAACTATGGCTACACCTTC. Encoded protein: CASSTRTGLQNYGYTF.

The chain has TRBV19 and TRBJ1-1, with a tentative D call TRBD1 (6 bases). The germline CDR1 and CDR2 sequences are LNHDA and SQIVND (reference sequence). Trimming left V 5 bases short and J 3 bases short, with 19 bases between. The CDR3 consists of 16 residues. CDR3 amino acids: CASSLGRPGGHTEAFF. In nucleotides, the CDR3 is TGTGCCAGTAGTCTTGGACGTCCGGGGGGGCACACTGAAGCTTTCTTT.

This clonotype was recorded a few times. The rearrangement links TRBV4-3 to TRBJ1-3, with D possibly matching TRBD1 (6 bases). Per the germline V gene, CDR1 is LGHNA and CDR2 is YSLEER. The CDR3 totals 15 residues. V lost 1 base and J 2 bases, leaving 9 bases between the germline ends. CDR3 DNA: TGCGCCAGCAGCCAAGCGGGGGCTCCTGGAAACACCATATATTTT. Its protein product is CASSQAGAPGNTIYF.

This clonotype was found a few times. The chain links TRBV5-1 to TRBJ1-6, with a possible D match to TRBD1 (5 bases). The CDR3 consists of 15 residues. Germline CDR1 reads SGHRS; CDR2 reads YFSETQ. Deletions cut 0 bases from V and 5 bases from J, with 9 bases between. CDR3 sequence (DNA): TGCGCCAGCAGCTTGGGTGGGGCGGATAATTCACCCCTCCACTTT. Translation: CASSLGGADNSPLHF.

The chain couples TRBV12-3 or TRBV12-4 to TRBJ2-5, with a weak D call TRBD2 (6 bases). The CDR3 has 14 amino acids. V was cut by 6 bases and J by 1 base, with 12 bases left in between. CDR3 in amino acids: CASSREAGQETQYF. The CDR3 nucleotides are TGTGCCAGCAGCCGCGAAGCGGGCCAAGAGACCCAGTACTTC.

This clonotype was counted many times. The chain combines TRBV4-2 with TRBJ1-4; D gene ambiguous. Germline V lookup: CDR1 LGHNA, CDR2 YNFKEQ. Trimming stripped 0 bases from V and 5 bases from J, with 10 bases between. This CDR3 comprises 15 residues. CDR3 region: CASSQDISFNEKLFF. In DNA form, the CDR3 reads TGTGCCAGCAGCCAAGATATAAGTTTCAATGAAAAACTGTTTTTT.

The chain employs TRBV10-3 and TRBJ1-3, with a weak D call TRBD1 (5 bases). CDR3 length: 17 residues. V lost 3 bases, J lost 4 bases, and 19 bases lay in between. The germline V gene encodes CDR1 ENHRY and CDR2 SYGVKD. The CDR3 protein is CAISDGRAGTYGNTIYF. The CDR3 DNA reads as TGTGCCATCAGTGACGGCAGGGCAGGAACTTACGGAAACACCATATATTTT.

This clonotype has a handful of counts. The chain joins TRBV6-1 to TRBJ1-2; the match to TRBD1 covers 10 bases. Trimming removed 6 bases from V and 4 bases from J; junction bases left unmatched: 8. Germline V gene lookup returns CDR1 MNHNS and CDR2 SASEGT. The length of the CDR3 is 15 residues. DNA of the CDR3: TGTGCCAGCAGGGGATCGACAGGGGGCGGCTATGGCTACACCTTC. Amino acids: CASRGSTGGGYGYTF.

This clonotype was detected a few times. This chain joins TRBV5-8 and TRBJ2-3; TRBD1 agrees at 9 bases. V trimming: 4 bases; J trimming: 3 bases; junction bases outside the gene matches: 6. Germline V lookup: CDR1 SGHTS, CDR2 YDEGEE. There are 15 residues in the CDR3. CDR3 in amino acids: CASSPGTGPTDTQYF. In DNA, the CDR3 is TGTGCCAGCAGCCCCGGGACAGGGCCTACAGATACGCAGTATTTT.

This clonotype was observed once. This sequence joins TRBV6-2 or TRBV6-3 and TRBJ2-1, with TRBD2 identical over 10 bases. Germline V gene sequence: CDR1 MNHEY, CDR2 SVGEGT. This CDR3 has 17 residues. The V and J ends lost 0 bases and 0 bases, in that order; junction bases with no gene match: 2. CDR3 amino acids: CASSYSSSGSSYNEQFF. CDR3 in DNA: TGTGCCAGCAGTTACTCGTCTAGCGGGAGCTCCTACAATGAGCAGTTCTTC.

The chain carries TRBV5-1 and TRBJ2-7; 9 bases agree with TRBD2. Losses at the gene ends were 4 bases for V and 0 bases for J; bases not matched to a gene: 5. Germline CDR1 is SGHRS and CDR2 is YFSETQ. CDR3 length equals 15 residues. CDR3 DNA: TGCGCCAGCAGCATAACTAGCGGGCGCTCCTACGAGCAGTACTTC. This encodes CASSITSGRSYEQYF.

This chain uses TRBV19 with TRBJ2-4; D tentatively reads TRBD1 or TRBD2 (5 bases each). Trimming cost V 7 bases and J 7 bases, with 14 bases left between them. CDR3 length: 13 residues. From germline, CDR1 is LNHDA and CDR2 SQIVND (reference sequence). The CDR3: CASTGAWGNIQYF. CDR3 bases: TGTGCCAGTACGGGTGCTTGGGGGAACATTCAGTACTTC. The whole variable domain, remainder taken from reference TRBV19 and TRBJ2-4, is DGGITQSPKYLFRKEGQNVTLSCEQNLNHDAMYWYRQDPGQGLRLIYYSQIVNDFQKGDIAEGYSVSREKKESFPLTVTSAQKNPTAFYLCASTGAWGNIQYFGAGTRLSVL.

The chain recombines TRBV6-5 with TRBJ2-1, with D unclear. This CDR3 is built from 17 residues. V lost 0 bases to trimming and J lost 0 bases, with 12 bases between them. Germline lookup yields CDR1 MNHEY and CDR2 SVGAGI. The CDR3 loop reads CASSYSFPESSYNEQFF. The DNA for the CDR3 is TGTGCCAGCAGTTACTCGTTCCCAGAGAGCTCCTACAATGAGCAGTTCTTC.

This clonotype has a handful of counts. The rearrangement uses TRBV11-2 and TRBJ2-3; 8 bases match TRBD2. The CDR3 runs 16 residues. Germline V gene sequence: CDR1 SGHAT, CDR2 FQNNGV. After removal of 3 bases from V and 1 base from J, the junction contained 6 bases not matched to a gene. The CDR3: CASSFSTGLGTDTQYF. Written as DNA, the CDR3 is TGTGCCAGCAGCTTCTCCACGGGACTAGGCACAGATACGCAGTATTTT.

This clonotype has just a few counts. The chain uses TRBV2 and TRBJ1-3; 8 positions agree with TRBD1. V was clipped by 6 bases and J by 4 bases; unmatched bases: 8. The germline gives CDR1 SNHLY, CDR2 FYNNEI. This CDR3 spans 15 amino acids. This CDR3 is CASRLRQGRGNTIYF. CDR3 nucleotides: TGTGCCAGCAGACTGCGACAGGGGAGGGGAAACACCATATATTTT. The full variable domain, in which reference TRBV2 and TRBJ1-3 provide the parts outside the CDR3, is EPEVTQTPSHQVTQMGQEVILRCVPISNHLYFYWYRQILGQKVEFLVSFYNNEISEKSEIFDDQFSVERPDGSNFTLKIRSTKLEDSAMYFCASRLRQGRGNTIYFGEGSWLTVV.

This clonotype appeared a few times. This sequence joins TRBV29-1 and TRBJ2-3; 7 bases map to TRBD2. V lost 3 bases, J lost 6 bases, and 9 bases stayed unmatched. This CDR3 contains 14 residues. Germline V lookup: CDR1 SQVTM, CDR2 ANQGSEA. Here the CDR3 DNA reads TGCAGCGTTGATTCTAGCGGCCTTCTGGATACGCAGTATTTT. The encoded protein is CSVDSSGLLDTQYF.

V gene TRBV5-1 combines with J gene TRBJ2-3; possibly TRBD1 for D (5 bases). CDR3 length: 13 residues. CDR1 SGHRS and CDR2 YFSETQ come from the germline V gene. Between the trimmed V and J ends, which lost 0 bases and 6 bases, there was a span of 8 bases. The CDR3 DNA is TGCGCCAGCAGCTTGGTCTGGGGCGATACGCAGTATTTT. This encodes CASSLVWGDTQYF.

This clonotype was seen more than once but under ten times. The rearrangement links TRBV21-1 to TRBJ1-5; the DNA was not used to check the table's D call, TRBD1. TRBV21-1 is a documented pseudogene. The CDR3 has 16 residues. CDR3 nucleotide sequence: TGTGCCAGCAGCAAAGCCGACAGGGGGCGGCGTCAGCCCCAGCATTTT. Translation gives CASSKADRGRRQPQHF.